Presented here are 26 T cell receptor beta chains from one specimen sequenced in a study of OX40 agonist ivuxolimab in advanced cancers. The protocol was immunoSEQ multiplex PCR, while the TCRdb copy is restricted to in-frame clones and leaves out a portion. The sample holds approximately 60,000 clones, 75% to 85% seen once. The material sequenced was CD4+ or CD8+ T cells sorted from blood, taken in a trial of the OX40 agonist ivuxolimab. These receptors were obtained from an adult with an advanced solid tumor such as melanoma, head and neck, liver or kidney cancer.

This clone has just a few counts. This chain uses TRBV2 with TRBJ2-5; 9 nucleotides align to TRBD2. The CDR3 contains 14 residues. The J segment lost 5 bases and the V segment lost 7 bases, leaving 8 bases of the junction unmatched. Per the germline V gene, CDR1 is SNHLY and CDR2 is FYNNEI. CDR3: CASTRSSGSETQYF. The CDR3, as DNA: TGTGCCAGCACCCGTAGTAGCGGGAGTGAGACCCAGTACTTC.

The chain employs TRBV2 and TRBJ2-7; TRBD1 aligns across 7 bases. V lost 6 bases to trimming and J lost 4 bases; unmatched junction nucleotides: 3. Germline values: CDR1 SNHLY, CDR2 FYNNEI. The CDR3 has 12 amino acids. The CDR3 bases are TGTGCCAGCAGCGCGACAGGGTACGAGCAGTACTTC. It is translated as CASSATGYEQYF.

The rearrangement uses TRBV10-1 and TRBJ1-1; possible D gene TRBD1, 5 bases. Germline assignment: CDR1 WNHNN and CDR2 SYGVQD (reference sequence). The V end lost 3 bases, the J end lost 3 bases, and 11 bases lay between the germline ends. CDR3 size: 14 residues. The DNA for the CDR3 is TGCGCCAGCAGTGAAGGCTCGGGGGACACTGAAGCTTTCTTT. Its translation: CASSEGSGDTEAFF.

The genes are TRBV6-5 and TRBJ1-5; D is possibly TRBD1 (6 bases). Germline V gene data show CDR1 as MNHEY and CDR2 as SVGAGI. The V end was cut by 6 bases, the J end by 5 bases, with 11 bases between. The CDR3 extends over 13 amino acids. The CDR3 nucleotides are TGTGCCAGCAGGGTAGCAGGGGATCAGCCCCAGCATTTT. It specifies CASRVAGDQPQHF.

The gene calls are TRBV6-1 and TRBJ2-7; 9 bases fit TRBD1. The CDR3 runs to 15 residues. The germline V gene encodes CDR1 MNHNS and CDR2 SASEGT. With V trimmed by 3 bases and J by 0 bases, 3 bases remained unmatched. DNA of the CDR3: TGTGCCAGCAGTGACCGGGACAGGGTCTCCTACGAGCAGTACTTC. This translates into CASSDRDRVSYEQYF.

The chain has TRBV9 and TRBJ2-1; 9 nucleotides match TRBD1. Unmatched junction bases numbered 8, after V lost 1 base and J lost 3 bases. CDR1 is SGDLS and CDR2 is YYNGEE in the germline V gene. The CDR3 has 17 residues. For the CDR3, the DNA is TGTGCCAGCAGCGTACTACCACAGGGGGCCAACTACAATGAGCAGTTCTTC. Translating it yields CASSVLPQGANYNEQFF.

The chain is built from TRBV19 and TRBJ1-5; D remains ambiguous. V gave up 6 bases and J gave up 4 bases, with 10 bases separating them. Germline V gene data show CDR1 as LNHDA and CDR2 as SQIVND (reference sequence). The CDR3 covers 13 residues. In DNA form, the CDR3 reads TGTGCCAGTAGCCGGAAAGAGAATCAGCCCCAGCATTTT. Encoded protein: CASSRKENQPQHF.

The rearrangement uses TRBV18 and TRBJ1-6; D gene uncertain. CDR3 size: 15 residues. Germline CDR1 reads KGHSH; CDR2 reads LQKENI. Trimming pared 0 bases from V and 7 bases from J, leaving 10 bases between. In nucleotides, the CDR3 is TGTGCCAGCTCACCACCCCCAGGAGGGAATTCACCCCTCCACTTT. It yields the protein CASSPPPGGNSPLHF.

The V and J genes are TRBV5-5 and TRBJ2-7; 11 bases fit TRBD2. The CDR3 sequence is 15 residues long. Per germline, CDR1 SGHKS and CDR2 YYEKEE (reference sequence). The ends lost 5 bases at V and 3 bases at J; junction bases unmatched: 7. CDR3 nucleotides: TGTGCCAGCAGGCCCGGGACTAGCGGACTCTACGAGCAGTACTTC. It yields the protein CASRPGTSGLYEQYF.

The J gene is TRBJ1-2, the V gene TRBV9; 7 positions match TRBD1. V lost 0 bases, J lost 8 bases, and 7 bases stayed unmatched. The germline CDR1 and CDR2 sequences are SGDLS and YYNGEE. The CDR3 contains 14 residues. The CDR3 protein is CASSVGGQAAGYTF. Here the CDR3 DNA reads TGTGCCAGCAGCGTAGGCGGACAGGCCGCGGGCTACACCTTC.

The chain carries TRBV7-2 and TRBJ2-1; 12 bases are a match to TRBD2. Trimming cost V 3 bases and J 8 bases; bases outside gene matches: 5. Germline V gene sequence: CDR1 SGHTA, CDR2 FQGNSA. The CDR3 runs 15 residues. CDR3 nucleotide sequence: TGTGCCAGCAGCTTGACTAGCGGGAGAGATGATGAGCAGTTCTTC. This encodes CASSLTSGRDDEQFF.

The rearrangement uses TRBV19 and TRBJ2-7; 10 bases agree with TRBD1. J gave up 5 bases and V 4 bases, and 11 bases lay outside the gene matches. CDR1 is LNHDA, CDR2 SQIVND, per germline (reference sequence). This CDR3 is 16 amino acids long. In DNA, the CDR3 is TGTGCCAGTAGTAAACGTCCCGGGACAGGGGACCACGAGCAGTACTTC. Protein sequence: CASSKRPGTGDHEQYF.

The chain recombines TRBV18 with TRBJ2-7, with 11 bases identical to TRBD2. Germline V lookup: CDR1 KGHSH, CDR2 LQKENI. After removal of 2 bases from V and 3 bases from J, the junction contained 9 bases not matched to a gene. The CDR3 contains 17 residues. This CDR3 is CASSPDLAGGQSYEQYF. For the CDR3, the DNA is TGTGCCAGCTCACCAGATCTAGCGGGAGGTCAGAGCTACGAGCAGTACTTC.

The rearrangement uses TRBV30 and TRBJ1-6, with a weak D call TRBD1 (5 bases). CDR1 and CDR2 from the germline V gene are GTSNPN and SVGIG (reference sequence). The CDR3 length is 16 residues. Deletions cut 6 bases from V and 1 base from J, with 16 bases between. The CDR3 region has the DNA TGTGCCTGTCCCCGGACACCGGATTCCTATAATTCACCCCTCCACTTT. It codes for CACPRTPDSYNSPLHF.

This clone was seen only a few times. This chain's CDR3 is CASSSTPRGNDEQFF. The CDR3 DNA reads TGTGCCAGCAGCTCCACCCCCCGCGGGAATGATGAGCAGTTCTTC. The chain joins TRBV7-2 to TRBJ2-1; D perhaps matches TRBD2 (6 bases). There are 15 residues in the CDR3. Germline V gene lookup returns CDR1 SGHTA and CDR2 FQGNSA. The V and J ends lost 4 bases and 8 bases respectively, with 18 bases between them.

This rearrangement joins TRBV5-1 to TRBJ2-1; no definite D call. CDR3 length: 12 residues. Per the germline V gene, CDR1 is SGHRS and CDR2 is YFSETQ. The V and J ends lost 2 bases and 7 bases respectively, with 7 bases between them. CDR3 DNA: TGCGCCAGCAGCTTCCTGTTGAATGAGCAGTTCTTC. This gives the protein CASSFLLNEQFF.

The chain uses TRBV5-1 and TRBJ2-2, with 7 bases lining up with TRBD1. J lost 2 bases, V lost 4 bases, and 8 bases had no gene match. CDR1 and CDR2 (germline): SGHRS, YFSETQ. The CDR3 contains 16 residues. The CDR3 loop is CASSDTGTANTGELFF. DNA of the CDR3: TGCGCCAGCAGCGATACCGGGACAGCTAACACCGGGGAGCTGTTTTTT.

V is TRBV7-2 and J is TRBJ1-4; D not resolved. The CDR3 contains 15 residues. V gave up 5 bases and J gave up 0 bases, with 10 bases separating them. The germline V gene has CDR1 SGHTA and CDR2 FQGNSA. The CDR3 region has the DNA TGTGCCAGCAGCCGACGGCCCTCAACTAATGAAAAACTGTTTTTT. Its translation: CASSRRPSTNEKLFF.

V is TRBV4-1 and J is TRBJ2-7; TRBD1 might be the D (6 bases). The CDR3 length is 13 residues. The germline V gene has CDR1 MGHRA and CDR2 YSYEKL. The CDR3 DNA reads as TGCGCCAGCAGCCAAGAACCTGACAGGCACCTGTCCGTC. This translates into CASSQEPDRHLSV.

The chain is built from TRBV7-3 and TRBJ1-2, with no clear D. The CDR3 is 13 residues long. V was shortened by 3 bases and J by 4 bases, with 9 bases between the two germline ends. The germline CDR1 and CDR2 sequences are SGHTA and FQGTGA. CDR3 coding DNA: TGTGCCAGCAGCTTGGATCGGGTCTATGGCTACACCTTC. This translates into CASSLDRVYGYTF.

This chain links TRBV6-1 with TRBJ1-2; weak D call: TRBD1 (5 bases). V lost 2 bases to trimming and J lost 4 bases, with 8 bases between them. CDR3 length equals 13 residues. Germline-derived CDR1 and CDR2 are MNHNS and SASEGT. The CDR3 DNA follows: TGTGCCAGCAGTGAACAGGGATCCTATGGCTACACCTTC. This encodes CASSEQGSYGYTF.

The chain joins TRBV19 to TRBJ2-5; D is ambiguous. Germline V gene data show CDR1 as LNHDA and CDR2 as SQIVND (reference sequence). CDR3 length: 14 residues. Trimming shortened V by 4 bases and J by 5 bases, and 14 bases separated the two germline ends. The CDR3 nucleotides are TGTGCCAGTAGTAGTCCATGGGTCGCGGAGACCCAGTACTTC. Translation gives CASSSPWVAETQYF.

The chain employs TRBV30 and TRBJ1-1, with 9 bases that match TRBD1. Trimming cost V 3 bases and J 1 base; bases outside gene matches: 3. From germline, CDR1 is GTSNPN and CDR2 SVGIG (reference sequence). The CDR3 spans 14 residues. The CDR3 nucleotides are TGTGCCTGGAGGGGGGACAGGGCGAACACTGAAGCTTTCTTT. It translates to CAWRGDRANTEAFF.

The J gene is TRBJ2-5, the V gene TRBV29-1; 7 positions match TRBD2. The CDR3 is made up of 15 amino acids. Per germline, CDR1 SQVTM and CDR2 ANQGSEA. With V trimmed by 3 bases and J by 4 bases, 11 bases remained unmatched. CDR3 coding DNA: TGCAGCGTTGATGGTAAGGGACTAACCCGAGAGACCCAGTACTTC. This gives the protein CSVDGKGLTRETQYF.

The V and J genes are TRBV5-8 and TRBJ1-1; D is perhaps TRBD1 (5 bases). Germline CDR1 reads SGHTS; CDR2 reads YDEGEE. The length of the CDR3 is 14 residues. Trimming cost V 9 bases and J 4 bases, with 19 bases left between them. The chain's CDR3 is CATRQRGVGTEAFF. The CDR3 bases are TGTGCCACCAGACAACGGGGGGTCGGCACTGAAGCTTTCTTT. Based on the CDR3 plus reference TRBV5-8 and TRBJ1-1, the full variable domain is EAGVTQSPTHLIKTRGQQATLRCSPISGHTSVYWYQQALGLGLQFLLWYDEGEERNRGNFPPRFSGRQFPNYSSELNVNALELEDSALYLCATRQRGVGTEAFFGQGTRLTVV.

The chain recombines TRBV9 with TRBJ1-2; D might be TRBD1 (6 bases). Trimming removed 4 bases at V and 0 bases at J, with 10 bases between. The germline gives CDR1 SGDLS, CDR2 YYNGEE. This CDR3 contains 14 residues. CDR3: CASSLRGANYGYTF. The CDR3 nucleotides are TGTGCCAGCAGCCTAAGGGGGGCTAACTATGGCTACACCTTC.